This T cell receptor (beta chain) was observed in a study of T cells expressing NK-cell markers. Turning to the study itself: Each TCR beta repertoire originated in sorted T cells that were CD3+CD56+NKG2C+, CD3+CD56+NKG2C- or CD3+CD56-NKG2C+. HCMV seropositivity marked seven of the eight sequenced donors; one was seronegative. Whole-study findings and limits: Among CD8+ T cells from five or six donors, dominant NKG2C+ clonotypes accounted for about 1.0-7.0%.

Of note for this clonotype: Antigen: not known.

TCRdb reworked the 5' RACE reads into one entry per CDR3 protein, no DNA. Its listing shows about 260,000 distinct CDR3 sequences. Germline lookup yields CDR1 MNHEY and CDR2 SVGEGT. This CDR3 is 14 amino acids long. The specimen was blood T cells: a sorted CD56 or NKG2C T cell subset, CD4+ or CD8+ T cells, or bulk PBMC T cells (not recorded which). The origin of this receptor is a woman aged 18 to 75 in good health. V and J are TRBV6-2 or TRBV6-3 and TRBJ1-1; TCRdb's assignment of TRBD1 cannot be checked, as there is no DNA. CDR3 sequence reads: CASSYNGRVTEAFF.